This is a list of T cell receptor beta chains from one sample in a study of post-analysis software for immune sequencing data. TCRdb processed the PCR reads anew with MiXCR; each CDR3 protein has one entry. The table records approximately 770,000 distinct CDR3 sequences, around 42% of them present only once. Sequences were obtained from blood. Every receptor here comes from a girl aged 10-17 years with multiple sclerosis. CDR3s include the opening cysteine and the closing phenylalanine or tryptophan.

V gene	J gene	CDR3 protein
TRBV21-1	TRBJ2-1	CASSTTRGVWSSYNEQFF
TRBV20-1	TRBJ1-4	CSAPDRTFNEKLFF
TRBV28	TRBJ1-4	CASSPKTYGEKLFF
TRBV25-1	TRBJ2-7	CASSPRGTGAYEQYF
TRBV20-1	TRBJ2-3	CSARDNRGPGGDTQYF
TRBV5-6	TRBJ2-5	CASRPAGGETQYF
TRBV30	TRBJ2-1	CAWNPGTSGSSEQFF
TRBV12-3/TRBV12-4	TRBJ1-5	CASRQQDDQPQHF
TRBV11-2	TRBJ2-2	CASSSDRERNTGELFF
TRBV12-3/TRBV12-4	TRBJ2-7	CASTIAGAEQYF
TRBV10-3	TRBJ2-7	CAISGRDPKDHYEQYF
TRBV12-3/TRBV12-4	TRBJ2-1	CASSLAGLAGPNEQFF
TRBV7-9	TRBJ2-1	CASPMEGTGPYNEQFF
TRBV20-1	TRBJ2-7	CSARDPGGGGGTDTQYF
TRBV7-2	TRBJ2-5	CASSLEHGQETQYF
TRBV11-2	TRBJ2-1	CASSLTLTSYNEQFF
TRBV4-1	TRBJ1-5	CASSQEASNQPQHF
TRBV29-1	TRBJ2-7	CSVEYRDRGPYEQYF
TRBV11-2	TRBJ1-1	CASSPTGGPTRAFF
TRBV6-1	TRBJ2-1	CASSDTSGRKTYNEQFF
TRBV18	TRBJ2-1	CASSPPSSGSWGFDEQFF
TRBV12-5	TRBJ2-1	CASWTSGRAVNEQFF
TRBV29-1	TRBJ2-3	CSVVWASGLGDTQYF
TRBV12-3/TRBV12-4	TRBJ1-1	CASTGGTEAFF
TRBV5-6	TRBJ2-7	CASSLGLAGAGSYEQYF
TRBV12-3/TRBV12-4	TRBJ1-5	CASSFRGTGGVNQPQHF
TRBV7-8	TRBJ2-7	CASSVAGADFYEQYF
TRBV7-2	TRBJ2-7	CASSLQDTLTYEQYF
TRBV20-1	TRBJ2-7	CSALPLGGPENEQYF
TRBV20-1	TRBJ1-2	CSASRAYGYGYTF
TRBV7-6	TRBJ2-3	CAGSPSAGVVTQYF
TRBV11-2	TRBJ2-7	CASSLVWDPSSYEQYF
TRBV7-8	-	CASSLGQGGLDEQYF
TRBV24-1	TRBJ1-1	CATSDFRAQGTFF
TRBV4-2	TRBJ2-3	CASSQQVASHADTQYF
TRBV7-2	TRBJ2-7	CASSLDPLGQGAYEQYF
TRBV10-3	TRBJ1-4	CAISDAREEKLFF
TRBV28	TRBJ1-2	CASNAPSRNTNYGYTF
TRBV20-1	TRBJ2-7	CSARDPAGPLLYEQYF
TRBV7-9	TRBJ1-2	CTSSLVTGVTNYGYTF
TRBV15	TRBJ2-1	CATGSRAFSGSWGQFF
TRBV12-3/TRBV12-4	TRBJ2-1	CASSLGGWGVYNEQFF
TRBV12-3/TRBV12-4	TRBJ2-7	CASSLGGDYYNEQYF
TRBV20-1	TRBJ2-5	CSATDETQYF
TRBV5-1	TRBJ2-2	CATHIQPNTGELFF
TRBV7-2	TRBJ2-1	CASSRSPGGNEQFF
TRBV24-1	TRBJ2-5	CATSALLQGAGETQYF
TRBV3-1	TRBJ1-5	CASSQDHDPTGNQPQHF
TRBV6-1	TRBJ2-1	CASSEYRGVVDEQFF
TRBV3-1	TRBJ2-3	CASSHLLSGPLPDTQYF
TRBV3-1	TRBJ1-2	CASRKGRGSSNENYGYTF
TRBV24-1	TRBJ2-1	CAIQDSVYNEQFF
TRBV2	TRBJ1-1	CAGSNSGQSNTEAFF